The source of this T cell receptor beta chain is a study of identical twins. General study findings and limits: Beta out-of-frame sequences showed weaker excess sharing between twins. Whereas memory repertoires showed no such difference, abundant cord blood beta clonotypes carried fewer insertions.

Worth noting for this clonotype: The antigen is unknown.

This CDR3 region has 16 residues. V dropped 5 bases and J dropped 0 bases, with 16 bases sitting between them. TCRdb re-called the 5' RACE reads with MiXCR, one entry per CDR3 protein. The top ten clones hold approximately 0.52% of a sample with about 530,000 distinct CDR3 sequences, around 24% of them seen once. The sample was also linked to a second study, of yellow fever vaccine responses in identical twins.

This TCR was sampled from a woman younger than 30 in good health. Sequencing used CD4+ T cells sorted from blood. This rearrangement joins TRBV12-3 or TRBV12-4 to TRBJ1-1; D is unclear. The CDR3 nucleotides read TGTGCCAGCAGTGTTAATCCGGGTTACATGAACACTGAAGCTTTCTTT. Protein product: CASSVNPGYMNTEAFF.